Below, 6 T cell receptor beta chains from the same sample are listed, as sequenced in a study of shared clonotypes between healthy human individuals. Sequenced by immunoSEQ multiplex PCR; TCRdb stores in-frame clones only, minus some. The sample lists about 680,000 clones, about three quarters occurring once. Source material: memory CD4+ T cells sorted from blood. Subset noted: CD45RA-negative fraction. The origin of the receptors is a woman aged 25 to 39 in good health.

This chain uses TRBV10-2 with TRBJ2-3, with 7 nucleotides matching TRBD1. The CDR3 extends over 15 amino acids. Germline assignment: CDR1 WSHSY and CDR2 SAAADI. V was clipped by 8 bases and J by 0 bases; unmatched bases: 8. CDR3 amino acids: CASHRDSESTDTQYF. The DNA of the CDR3 is TGCGCCAGCCACCGGGACAGCGAGAGCACAGATACGCAGTATTTT.

V gene TRBV5-6 combines with J gene TRBJ2-1, with TRBD2 identical over 7 bases. Germline CDR1 is SGHDT and CDR2 is YYEEEE. V lost 0 bases and J lost 8; bases outside the gene matches: 11. The CDR3 has 16 amino acids. CDR3 loop: CASSLGLGLAVDEQFF. In nucleotides, the CDR3 is TGTGCCAGCAGCTTGGGGCTCGGGCTAGCGGTCGATGAGCAGTTCTTC.

This clone was seen a few times. The gene calls are TRBV6-1 and TRBJ2-7; TRBD2 matches 8 bases. The CDR3 totals 15 residues. From germline, CDR1 is MNHNS and CDR2 SASEGT. The trim removed 3 bases at V and 6 bases at J, leaving 10 bases unmatched. The CDR3 loop is CASSDGESGSTEQYF. CDR3 nucleotides: TGTGCCAGCAGTGACGGGGAGAGCGGGAGCACCGAGCAGTACTTC.

The rearrangement joins TRBV6-4 to TRBJ2-7, with a weak D call TRBD2 (5 bases). The germline V gene encodes CDR1 MRHNA and CDR2 SNTAGT. The CDR3 runs to 14 residues. V shed 1 base and J shed 7 bases, with 14 bases lying between them. The CDR3 is CASSDLVEPGEQYF. The CDR3 DNA is TGTGCCAGCAGTGACTTGGTAGAACCGGGGGAGCAGTACTTC.

V usage is TRBV5-5 and J usage is TRBJ1-5; no reliable D call. Trimming left V 4 bases short and J 10 bases short, with 15 bases between. Germline lookup yields CDR1 SGHKS and CDR2 YYEKEE (reference sequence). This CDR3 contains 13 residues. CDR3 amino acids: CASSQDPGGPQHF. In nucleotides, the CDR3 is TGTGCCAGCAGCCAAGATCCCGGCGGTCCCCAGCATTTT. The entire variable domain, with the rest obtained from reference TRBV5-5 and TRBJ1-5, is as follows: DAGVTQSPTHLIKTRGQQVTLRCSPISGHKSVSWYQQVLGQGPQFIFQYYEKEERGRGNFPDRFSARQFPNYSSELNVNALLLGDSALYLCASSQDPGGPQHFGDGTRLSIL.

J is TRBJ1-2 and V is TRBV30; 7 bases map to TRBD1. Losses at the gene ends were 4 bases for V and 5 bases for J; bases not matched to a gene: 10. The CDR3 covers 14 residues. Germline CDR1 GTSNPN, CDR2 SVGIG (reference sequence). The CDR3 nucleotides read TGTGCCTGGAAGACAGGGTACGACTTTTATGGCTACACCTTC. The encoded protein is CAWKTGYDFYGYTF. Full variable domain (missing parts from reference TRBV30 and TRBJ1-2): SQTIHQWPATLVQPVGSPLSLECTVEGTSNPNLYWYRQAAGRGLQLLFYSVGIGQISSEVPQNLSASRPQDRQFILSSKKLLLSDSGFYLCAWKTGYDFYGYTFGSGTRLTVV.